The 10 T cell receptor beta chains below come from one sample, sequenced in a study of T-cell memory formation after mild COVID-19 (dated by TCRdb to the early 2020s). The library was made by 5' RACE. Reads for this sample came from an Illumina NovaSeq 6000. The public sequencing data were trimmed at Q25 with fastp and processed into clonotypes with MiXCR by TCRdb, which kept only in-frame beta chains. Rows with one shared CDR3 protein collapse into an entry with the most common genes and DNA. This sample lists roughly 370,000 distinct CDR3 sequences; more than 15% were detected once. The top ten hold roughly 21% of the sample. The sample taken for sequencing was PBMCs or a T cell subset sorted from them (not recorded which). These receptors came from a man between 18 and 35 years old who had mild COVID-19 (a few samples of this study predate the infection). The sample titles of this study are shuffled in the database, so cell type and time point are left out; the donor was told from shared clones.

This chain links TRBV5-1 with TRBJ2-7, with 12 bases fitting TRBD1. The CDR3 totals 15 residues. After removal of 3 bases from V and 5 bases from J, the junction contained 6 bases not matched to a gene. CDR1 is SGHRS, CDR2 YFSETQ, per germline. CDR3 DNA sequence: TGCGCCAGCAGCTGGGGACAGGGGGCGAGCCACGAGCAGTACTTC. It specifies CASSWGQGASHEQYF.

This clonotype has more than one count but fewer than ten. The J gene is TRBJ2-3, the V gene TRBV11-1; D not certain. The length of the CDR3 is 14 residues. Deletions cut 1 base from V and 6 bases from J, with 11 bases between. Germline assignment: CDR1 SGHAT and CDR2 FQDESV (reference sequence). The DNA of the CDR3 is TGTGCCAGCAGCTTAGGATTCGATAAGGATACGCAGTATTTT. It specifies CASSLGFDKDTQYF.

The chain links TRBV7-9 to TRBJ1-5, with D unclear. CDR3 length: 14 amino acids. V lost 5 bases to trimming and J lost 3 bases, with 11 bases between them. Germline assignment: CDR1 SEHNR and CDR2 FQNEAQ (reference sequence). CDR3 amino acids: CASSRPGFNQPQHF. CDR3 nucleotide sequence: TGTGCCAGCAGCCGTCCCGGTTTCAATCAGCCCCAGCATTTT.

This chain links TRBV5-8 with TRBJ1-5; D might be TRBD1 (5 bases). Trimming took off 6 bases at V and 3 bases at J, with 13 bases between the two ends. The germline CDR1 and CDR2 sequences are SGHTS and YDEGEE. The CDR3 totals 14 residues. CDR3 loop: CASNDGTNNQPQHF. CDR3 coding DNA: TGTGCCAGCAATGACGGGACTAACAATCAGCCCCAGCATTTT. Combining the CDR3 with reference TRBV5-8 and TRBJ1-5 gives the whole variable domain EAGVTQSPTHLIKTRGQQATLRCSPISGHTSVYWYQQALGLGLQFLLWYDEGEERNRGNFPPRFSGRQFPNYSSELNVNALELEDSALYLCASNDGTNNQPQHFGDGTRLSIL.

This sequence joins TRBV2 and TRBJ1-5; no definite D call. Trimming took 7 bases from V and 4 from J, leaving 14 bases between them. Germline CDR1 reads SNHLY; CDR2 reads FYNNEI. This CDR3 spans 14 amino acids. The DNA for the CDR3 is TGTGCCAGCACTGGCAGACCCCTAAATCAGCCCCAGCATTTT. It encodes CASTGRPLNQPQHF.

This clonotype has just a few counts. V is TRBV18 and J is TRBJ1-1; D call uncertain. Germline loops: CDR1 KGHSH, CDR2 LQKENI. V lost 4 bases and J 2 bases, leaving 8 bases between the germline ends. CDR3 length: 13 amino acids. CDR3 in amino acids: CASSQGENTEAFF. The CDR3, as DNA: TGTGCCAGCTCACAGGGCGAAAACACTGAAGCTTTCTTT.

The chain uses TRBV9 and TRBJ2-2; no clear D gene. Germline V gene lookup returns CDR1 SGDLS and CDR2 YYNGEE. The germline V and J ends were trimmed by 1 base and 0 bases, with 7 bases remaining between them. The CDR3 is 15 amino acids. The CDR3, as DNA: TGTGCCAGCAGCGTACGCAGTTCGAACACCGGGGAGCTGTTTTTT. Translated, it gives CASSVRSSNTGELFF.

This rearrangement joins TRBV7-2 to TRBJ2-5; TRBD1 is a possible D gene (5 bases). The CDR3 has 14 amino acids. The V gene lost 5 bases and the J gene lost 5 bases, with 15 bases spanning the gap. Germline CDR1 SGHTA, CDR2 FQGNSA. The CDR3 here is CASSVRASGETQYF. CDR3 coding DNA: TGTGCCAGCAGCGTCAGGGCCTCCGGGGAGACCCAGTACTTC. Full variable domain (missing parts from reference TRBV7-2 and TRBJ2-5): GAGVSQSPSNKVTEKGKDVELRCDPISGHTALYWYRQSLGQGLEFLIYFQGNSAPDKSGLPSDRFSAERTGGSVSTLTIQRTQQEDSAVYLCASSVRASGETQYFGPGTRLLVL.

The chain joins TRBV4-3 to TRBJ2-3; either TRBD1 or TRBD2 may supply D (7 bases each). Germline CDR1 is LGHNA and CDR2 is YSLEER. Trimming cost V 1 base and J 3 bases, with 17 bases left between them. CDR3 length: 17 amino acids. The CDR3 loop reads CASSQAPRGGRTDTQYF. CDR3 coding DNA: TGCGCCAGCAGCCAAGCCCCCAGGGGGGGAAGGACAGATACGCAGTATTTT.

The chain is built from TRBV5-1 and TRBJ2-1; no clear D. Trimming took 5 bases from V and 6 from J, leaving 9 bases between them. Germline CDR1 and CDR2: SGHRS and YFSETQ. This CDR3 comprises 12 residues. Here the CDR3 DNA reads TGCGCCAGCAGTCTAACCGTCAATGAGCAGTTCTTC. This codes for CASSLTVNEQFF.